These T cell receptor beta chains were read from a single sample in a study of blood T cells in healthy people across ages. TCRdb fed the 5' RACE reads into MiXCR, producing one record per CDR3 protein. The sample has about 690,000 distinct CDR3 sequences; roughly 41% are singletons. Sequenced material: blood. Receptors originate from a man older than 75 in good health. The CDR3 runs from the conserved cysteine through the conserved F or W. A D gene is named only where the DNA matches it firmly. A clone size is listed for some rows: how often the clone was seen (once, few, many), or a class if it is expanded.

TRBD2	TRBV20-1	NA	TRBJ2-1	TGCAGTGCTAGTCGCGGGGGGCCGAACAATGAGCAGTTCTTC	CSASRGGPNNEQFF
NA	TRBV3-1	few	TRBJ1-2	TGTGCCAGCAGCCAAGATGGTCGGACGGACGGCTACACCTTC	CASSQDGRTDGYTF
NA	TRBV7-2	NA	TRBJ1-1	TGTGCCAGCAGCTTAGGAGGCCAGGGCTGGCGAGCTTTCTTT	CASSLGGQGWRAFF
TRBD1	TRBV12-5	once	TRBJ2-1	TGTGCTAGTGGTTTGGGACAGGGCTACCAAGAGACCCAGTTCTTC	CASGLGQGYQETQFF
TRBD2	TRBV6-2/TRBV6-3	few	TRBJ2-7	TGTGCCAGCAGTTACTCGAAGACTCTAGCGGGAATTCACGAGCAGTACTTC	CASSYSKTLAGIHEQYF
NA	TRBV20-1	NA	TRBJ1-5	TGCAGTGCCAAGGGGGGTATTGGCAATCAGCCCCAGCATTTT	CSAKGGIGNQPQHF
TRBD2	TRBV20-1	NA	TRBJ2-4	TGCAGTGCTAGGAGGACTAGCGGGAGTTCGGAGCAGTACTTC	CSARRTSGSSEQYF
TRBD1	TRBV20-1	few	TRBJ1-5	TGCAGTGCTACCCTAGCCCTACAGGGGACAGCTCAGCCCCAGCATTTT	CSATLALQGTAQPQHF
NA	TRBV5-5	NA	TRBJ2-7	TGTGCCAACAGCTTGAATGGGTACGAGCAGTACTTC	CANSLNGYEQYF
TRBD1	TRBV3-1	NA	TRBJ1-6	TGTGCCAGCAGCCAGACTACAGGGGGCAATTCACCCCTCCACTTT	CASSQTTGGNSPLHF
NA	TRBV6-1	NA	TRBJ1-2	TGTGCCAGCAGTGAAAGCGCGATGGTCTATGGCTACACCTTC	CASSESAMVYGYTF
TRBD1	TRBV6-1	few	TRBJ1-5	TGTGCCAGCAGCGTGACAGGGTTGCAGCCCCAGCATTTT	CASSVTGLQPQHF
NA	TRBV6-2/TRBV6-3	NA	TRBJ2-1	TGTGCCAGCAGTCCTCGACTGGGGGCGGGCAATGAGCAGTTCTTC	CASSPRLGAGNEQFF